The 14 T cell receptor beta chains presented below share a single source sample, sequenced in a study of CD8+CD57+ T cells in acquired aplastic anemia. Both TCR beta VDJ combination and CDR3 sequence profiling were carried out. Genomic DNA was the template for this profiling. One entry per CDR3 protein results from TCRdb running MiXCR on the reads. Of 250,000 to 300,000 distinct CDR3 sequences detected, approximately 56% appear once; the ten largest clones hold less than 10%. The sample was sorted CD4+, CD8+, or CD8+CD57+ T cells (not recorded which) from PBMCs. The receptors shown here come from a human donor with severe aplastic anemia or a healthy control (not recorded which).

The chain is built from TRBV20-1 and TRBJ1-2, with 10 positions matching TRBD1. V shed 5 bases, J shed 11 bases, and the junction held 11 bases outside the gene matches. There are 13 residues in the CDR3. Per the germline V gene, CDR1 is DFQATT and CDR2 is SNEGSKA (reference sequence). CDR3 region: CSAAAGDRGGYTF. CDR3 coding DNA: TGCAGTGCTGCCGCCGGGGACAGGGGAGGGTACACCTTC.

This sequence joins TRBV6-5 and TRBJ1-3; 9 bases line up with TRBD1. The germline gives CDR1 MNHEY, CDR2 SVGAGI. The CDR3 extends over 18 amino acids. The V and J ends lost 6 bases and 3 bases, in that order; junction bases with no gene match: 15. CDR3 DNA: TGTGCCAGCAGACAAACTGGGACAGGGATTTGGGGTGGAAACACCATATATTTT. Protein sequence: CASRQTGTGIWGGNTIYF.

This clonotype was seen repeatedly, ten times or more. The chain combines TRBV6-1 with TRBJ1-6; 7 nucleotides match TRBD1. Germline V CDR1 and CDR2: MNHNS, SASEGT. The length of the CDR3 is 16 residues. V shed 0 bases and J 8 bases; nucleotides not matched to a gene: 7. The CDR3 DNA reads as TGTGCCAGCAGTGAAGCGGGGGTCAGGGGGGATTCACCCCTCCACTTT. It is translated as CASSEAGVRGDSPLHF.

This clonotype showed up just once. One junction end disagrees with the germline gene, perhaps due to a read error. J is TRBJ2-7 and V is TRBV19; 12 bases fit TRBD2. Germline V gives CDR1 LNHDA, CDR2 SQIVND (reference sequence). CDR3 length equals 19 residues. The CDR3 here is CASSIEPAGLAGNTGELYF. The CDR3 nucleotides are TGTGCCAGTAGTATAGAGCCCGCGGGACTAGCGGGTAACACCGGGGAGCTGTACTTC.

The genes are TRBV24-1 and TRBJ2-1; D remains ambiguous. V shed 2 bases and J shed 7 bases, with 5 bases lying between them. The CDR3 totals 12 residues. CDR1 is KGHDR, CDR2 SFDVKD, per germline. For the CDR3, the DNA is TGTGCCACCAGTGATTCGAGGAATGAGCAGTTCTTC. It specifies CATSDSRNEQFF.

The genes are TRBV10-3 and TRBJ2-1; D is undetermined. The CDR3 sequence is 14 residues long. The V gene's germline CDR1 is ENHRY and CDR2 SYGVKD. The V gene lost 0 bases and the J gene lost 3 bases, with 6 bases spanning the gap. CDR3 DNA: TGTGCCATCAGTGAGTCTGCCAACTACAATGAGCAGTTCTTC. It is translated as CAISESANYNEQFF.

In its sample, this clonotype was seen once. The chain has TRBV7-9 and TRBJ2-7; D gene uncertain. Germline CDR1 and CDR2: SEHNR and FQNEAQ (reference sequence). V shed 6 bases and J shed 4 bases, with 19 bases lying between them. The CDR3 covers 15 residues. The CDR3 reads CASRPQTGAPYEQYF. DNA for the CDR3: TGTGCCAGCAGACCCCAGACCGGCGCCCCGTACGAGCAGTACTTC.

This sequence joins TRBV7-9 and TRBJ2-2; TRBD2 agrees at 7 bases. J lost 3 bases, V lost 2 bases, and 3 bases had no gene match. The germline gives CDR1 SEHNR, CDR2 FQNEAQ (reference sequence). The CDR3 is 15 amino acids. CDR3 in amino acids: CASSLLGGDTGELFF. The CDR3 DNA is TGTGCCAGCAGCTTATTGGGAGGGGACACCGGGGAGCTGTTTTTT.

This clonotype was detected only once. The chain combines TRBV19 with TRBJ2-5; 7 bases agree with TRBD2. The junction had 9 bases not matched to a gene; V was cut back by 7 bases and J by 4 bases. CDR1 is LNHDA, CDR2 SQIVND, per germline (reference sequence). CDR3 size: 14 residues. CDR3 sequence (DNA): TGTGCCAGTATCCGGGCGGGAGCTTCAGAGACCCAGTACTTC. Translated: CASIRAGASETQYF.

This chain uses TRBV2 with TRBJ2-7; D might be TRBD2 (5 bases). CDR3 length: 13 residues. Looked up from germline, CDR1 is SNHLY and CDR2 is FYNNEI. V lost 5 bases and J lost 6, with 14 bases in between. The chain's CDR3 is CASSLLGGLEQYF. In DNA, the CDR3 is TGTGCCAGCAGTTTATTAGGTGGACTCGAGCAGTACTTC.

DNA of the CDR3: TGTGCCAGCAGCCCATTTAGCGGCCAAGAGACCCAGTACTTC. Translated: CASSPFSGQETQYF. This chain joins TRBV2 and TRBJ2-5; TRBD2 might be the D (6 bases). CDR3 length: 14 residues. Germline V gene sequence: CDR1 SNHLY, CDR2 FYNNEI. V was pared by 6 bases and J by 1 base, with 12 bases between.

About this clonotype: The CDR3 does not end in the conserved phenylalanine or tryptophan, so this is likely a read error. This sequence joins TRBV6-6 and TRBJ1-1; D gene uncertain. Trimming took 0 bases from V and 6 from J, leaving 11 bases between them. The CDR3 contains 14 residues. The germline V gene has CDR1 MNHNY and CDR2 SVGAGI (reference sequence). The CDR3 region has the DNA TGTGCCAGCAGTTACTCGAAGGGTAACGCTGAAGCTTTCTCT. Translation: CASSYSKGNAEAFS.

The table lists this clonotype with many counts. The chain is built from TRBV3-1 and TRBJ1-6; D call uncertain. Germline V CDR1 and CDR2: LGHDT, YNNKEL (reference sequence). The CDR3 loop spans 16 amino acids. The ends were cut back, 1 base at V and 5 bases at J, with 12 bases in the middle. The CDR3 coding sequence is TGTGCCAGCAGCCAAGGGACCGCAAAGGATAATTCACCCCTCCACTTT. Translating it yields CASSQGTAKDNSPLHF.

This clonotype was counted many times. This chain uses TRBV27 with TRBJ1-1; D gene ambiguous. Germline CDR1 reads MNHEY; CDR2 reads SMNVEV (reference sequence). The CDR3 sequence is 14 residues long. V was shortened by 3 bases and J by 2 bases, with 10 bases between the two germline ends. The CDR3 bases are TGTGCCAGCAGTTTTGGTGGGCCAAACACTGAAGCTTTCTTT. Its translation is CASSFGGPNTEAFF.